Below, one TCR beta chain is given with its context. In the original workflow: Researchers report that nucleated cell counts were estimated from reference gene primer amplification. Assay used: immunoSEQ multiplex PCR; TCRdb lists only in-frame clones, some missing. The DNA was the basis for D and trimming; V, J and clone size are from that table. The sample comprises 65,000 to 95,000 clones, about 89% of which are singletons, and 12% rests with the top ten. The CDR3 spans 18 residues. The record originates from a study of blood T cell repertoires in COVID-19. Overall study: The United States, Italy and Spain were the sources of the acute and convalescent COVID-19 samples. PBMCs, B-cell-depleted T cells, or T cells were the source of the cDNA or gDNA that made up the material.

This clonotype originated in a man between 65 and 80 years old with active or convalescent COVID-19. Sequenced: peripheral blood. This chain joins TRBV21-1 and TRBJ1-3. TRBV21-1 is termed a pseudogene. For the CDR3, the DNA is TGTGCCAGCAGCAATACGGGGAAGACTTGCCCTGCTGGAAACACCATATATTTT. This sequence encodes CASSNTGKTCPAGNTIYF.